This TCR beta chain comes out of a study of cytomegalovirus exposure and HLA in healthy donors. CDR1 is SGHDT and CDR2 is YYEEEE in the germline V gene. The V and J ends lost 4 bases and 7 bases, in that order; junction bases with no gene match: 5. This CDR3 contains 13 residues. As for this clone: Its antigen is not identified.

Study observations and caveats: A few chains linked to CMV were shown in vitro to be specific for CMV antigens.

PCR involved 60 Vbeta and 13 Jbeta primers. Here immunoSEQ multiplex PCR was the method, and the copy in TCRdb shows in-frame clones only, minus some. The top ten hold 3% of the sample, which has about 130,000 clones, 70% to 85% seen once. The source is a woman between 18 and 29 years old in good health and CMV-seropositive. J is TRBJ1-2 and V is TRBV5-6; 9 nucleotides agree with TRBD1. Sequences were obtained from PBMCs. The CDR3 DNA sequence: TGTGCCAGCAGCAAACAGGGGGCTGGTGGCTACACCTTC. This encodes CASSKQGAGGYTF.